The 4 T cell receptor beta chains in this list originate from one sample, sequenced in a study of blood T cell repertoires in COVID-19. Profiling relied on immunoSEQ multiplex PCR, and the TCRdb table lists in-frame clones only, not all of them. This sample yields around 110,000 clones, of which approximately 90% are seen a single time; under 1.5% belongs to the top ten. The sequenced sample was peripheral blood. These receptors came from a woman aged 25 to 39 with acute or convalescent COVID-19.

This chain connects TRBV7-9 to TRBJ1-2, with 8 nucleotides matching TRBD1. J was trimmed by 8 bases and V by 2 bases; bases with no gene match: 4. Germline V lookup: CDR1 SEHNR, CDR2 FQNEAQ (reference sequence). This CDR3 is built from 13 residues. CDR3 in DNA: TGTGCCAGCAGCTTACAGGGGGCGCCCGGCTACACCTTC. Translation gives CASSLQGAPGYTF.

The chain couples TRBV28 to TRBJ1-1; D unclear. The germline V gene has CDR1 MDHEN and CDR2 SYDVKM. The CDR3 sequence is 12 residues long. V lost 7 bases to trimming and J lost 1 base, with 7 bases between them. The CDR3 protein is CASNSPNTEAFF. In DNA, the CDR3 is TGTGCCAGCAATTCTCCGAACACTGAAGCTTTCTTT.

The chain employs TRBV2 and TRBJ1-1, with D possibly matching TRBD1 (5 bases). Germline CDR1 and CDR2: SNHLY and FYNNEI. V was cut by 7 bases and J by 7 bases, with 10 bases left in between. The CDR3 totals 11 residues. The CDR3 is CASTGGFEAFF. CDR3 DNA: TGTGCCAGCACGGGGGGATTTGAAGCTTTCTTT.

V is TRBV6-2 or TRBV6-3 and J is TRBJ2-3; 10 bases agree with TRBD2. V lost 4 bases, J lost 3 bases, and 4 bases stayed unmatched. Germline V gene sequence: CDR1 MNHEY, CDR2 SVGEGT. This CDR3 is built from 15 residues. Written as DNA, the CDR3 is TGTGCCAGCAGTTCTAGCGGGGGAGAGACAGATACGCAGTATTTT. It encodes CASSSSGGETDTQYF.